This T cell receptor beta chain was documented in a study of blood T cell repertoires in COVID-19. Looking at the study overall: From the United States, Italy and Spain came samples of acute and convalescent COVID-19.

Germline V lookup: CDR1 DFQATT, CDR2 SNEGSKA (reference sequence). The CDR3 runs 12 residues. V was cut by 3 bases and J by 4 bases, with 10 bases left in between. Those who participated ranged in age from roughly 18 to 95 years and resided in about two dozen US areas. Researchers sorted participants into cohorts using their self-reported clinical history. Authors' methods: Reference gene primer amplification gave nucleated cell count estimates. Clones were read by immunoSEQ multiplex PCR, and TCRdb kept only the in-frame ones, dropping some. V, J and clone size are taken as reported in that table, and D and trimming were inferred from the DNA itself. This table holds roughly 400,000 clones, about 86% found once.

This rearrangement joins TRBV20-1 to TRBJ2-7; D call uncertain. Material for sequencing was PBMCs or T cells enriched from blood (not recorded which). The TCR comes from a woman between 45 and 65 years old who had recovered from COVID-19. The DNA of the CDR3 is TGCAGTGCTAGTGGAGACGGGTACGAGCAGTACTTC. It encodes CSASGDGYEQYF.